These 5 T cell receptor beta chains originate from one sample sequenced in a study of blood T cell repertoires in COVID-19. This table comes from immunoSEQ multiplex PCR, and its TCRdb copy is limited to in-frame clones, with some not included. This sample carries 300,000 or so clones, around 90% of them seen once, and the ten largest clones take approximately 5.2%. The sequencing sample was made of PBMCs or T cells enriched from blood (not recorded which). These receptors all stem from a woman aged 25-40 years who had recovered from COVID-19.

This clone has a single count. V gene TRBV27 combines with J gene TRBJ2-4; D possibly corresponds to TRBD1 (5 bases). Germline V lookup: CDR1 MNHEY, CDR2 SMNVEV (reference sequence). The ends were cut back, 4 bases at V and 0 bases at J, with 13 bases in the middle. CDR3 length equals 16 residues. CDR3 sequence (DNA): TGTGCCAGCAGTTGGCAGGGCCAGCGAGCCAAAAACATTCAGTACTTC. This encodes CASSWQGQRAKNIQYF.

The J gene is TRBJ1-1, the V gene TRBV4-3; D gene uncertain. This CDR3 contains 13 residues. Trimming shortened V by 1 base and J by 7 bases, and 10 bases separated the two germline ends. Germline V gene sequence: CDR1 LGHNA, CDR2 YSLEER. The CDR3 region has the DNA TGCGCCAGCAGCCAAGTCCCCCGCGGTGAAGCTTTCTTT. This codes for CASSQVPRGEAFF.

The gene calls are TRBV11-2 and TRBJ1-5, with 9 nucleotides matching TRBD1. This CDR3 region has 17 residues. CDR1 and CDR2 from the germline V gene are SGHAT and FQNNGV. Losses at the gene ends were 1 base for V and 3 bases for J; bases not matched to a gene: 7. CDR3 sequence (DNA): TGTGCCAGCAGCTTAGGTCCCGGGACAGGGAACAATCAGCCCCAGCATTTT. As protein: CASSLGPGTGNNQPQHF.

The J gene is TRBJ2-1, the V gene TRBV2, with D possibly matching TRBD1 (6 bases). CDR1 and CDR2 from the germline V gene are SNHLY and FYNNEI. Deletions cut 1 base from V and 1 base from J, with 8 bases between. CDR3 size: 15 residues. In DNA, the CDR3 is TGTGCCAGCAGTGAAGGGCAGGGGTCCTACAATGAGCAGTTCTTC. This translates into CASSEGQGSYNEQFF. The full variable domain, rest sourced from reference TRBV2 and TRBJ2-1, is EPEVTQTPSHQVTQMGQEVILRCVPISNHLYFYWYRQILGQKVEFLVSFYNNEISEKSEIFDDQFSVERPDGSNFTLKIRSTKLEDSAMYFCASSEGQGSYNEQFFGPGTRLTVL.

The chain is built from TRBV5-1 and TRBJ2-1, with unresolved D. The CDR3 is 12 amino acids. CDR1 and CDR2 from the germline V gene are SGHRS and YFSETQ. V was pared by 0 bases and J by 6 bases, with 4 bases between. CDR3 in DNA: TGCGCCAGCAGCTTGGCCATCAATGAGCAGTTCTTC. Protein sequence: CASSLAINEQFF.